This note documents a single T cell receptor (beta chain) sequence. The target antigen is unknown. The table came from immunoSEQ multiplex PCR; TCRdb's copy has only in-frame clones and leaves some out. The sample includes approximately 110,000 clones, about 88% of them seen just once. This sample is part of a study of cytomegalovirus exposure and HLA in healthy donors. At the level of the study: The approximately 600 first-cohort repertoires shared a platform with the roughly 110 validation repertoires, as reported in a later analysis. Study-level points and caveats: Researchers counted 150 to 200 TCR beta chains as cytomegalovirus-associated.

Germline values: CDR1 SQVTM, CDR2 ANQGSEA. The CDR3 contains 14 residues. V was clipped by 6 bases and J by 4 bases; unmatched bases: 10. The donors were in the approximately 120-subject validation cohort; that cohort was separate from the approximately 700-subject first cohort. The specimen sequenced was PBMCs. This sequence originates from a woman aged 18-30 years in good health and CMV-seropositive. This chain uses TRBV29-1 with TRBJ2-7; 9 positions match TRBD2. In DNA form, the CDR3 reads TGCAGCGTCTCGGGGCGGCGGGGGGGATACGAGCAGTACTTC. Encoded protein: CSVSGRRGGYEQYF.